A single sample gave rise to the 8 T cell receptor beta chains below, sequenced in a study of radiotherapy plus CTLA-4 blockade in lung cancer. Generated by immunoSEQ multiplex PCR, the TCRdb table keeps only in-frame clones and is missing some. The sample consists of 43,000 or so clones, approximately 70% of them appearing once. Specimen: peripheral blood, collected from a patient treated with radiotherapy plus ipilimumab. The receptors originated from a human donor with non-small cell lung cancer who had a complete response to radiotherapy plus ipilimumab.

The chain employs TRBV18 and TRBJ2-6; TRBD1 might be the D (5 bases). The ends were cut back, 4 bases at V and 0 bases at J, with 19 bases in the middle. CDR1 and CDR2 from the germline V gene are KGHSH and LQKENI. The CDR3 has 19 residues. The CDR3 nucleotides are TGTGCCAGCTCACAGACAGCACTTTCGCCCCTCTCTGGGGCCAACGTCCTGACTTTC. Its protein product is CASSQTALSPLSGANVLTF.

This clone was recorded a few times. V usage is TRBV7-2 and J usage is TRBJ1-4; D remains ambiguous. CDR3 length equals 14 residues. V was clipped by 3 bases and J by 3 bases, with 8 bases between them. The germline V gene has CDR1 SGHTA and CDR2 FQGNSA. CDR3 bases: TGTGCCAGCAGCTTCGTAAGAGCTAATGAAAAACTGTTTTTT. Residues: CASSFVRANEKLFF.

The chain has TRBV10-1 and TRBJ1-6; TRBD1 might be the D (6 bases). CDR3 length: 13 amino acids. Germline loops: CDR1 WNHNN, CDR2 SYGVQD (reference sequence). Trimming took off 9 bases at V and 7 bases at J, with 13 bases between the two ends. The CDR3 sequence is CASNRDSNSPLHF. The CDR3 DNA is TGCGCCAGTAACAGGGATTCCAATTCACCCCTCCACTTT.

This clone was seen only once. The CDR3 DNA reads TGTGCCAGCAGCACGACGGACAGGCGGAGCACAGATACGCAGTATTTT. It translates to CASSTTDRRSTDTQYF. The rearrangement joins TRBV9 to TRBJ2-3, with 7 bases aligning to TRBD1. Trimming at V came to 4 bases and at J to 0 bases, leaving 8 bases not matched to a gene. This CDR3 contains 16 residues. The germline CDR1 and CDR2 sequences are SGDLS and YYNGEE.

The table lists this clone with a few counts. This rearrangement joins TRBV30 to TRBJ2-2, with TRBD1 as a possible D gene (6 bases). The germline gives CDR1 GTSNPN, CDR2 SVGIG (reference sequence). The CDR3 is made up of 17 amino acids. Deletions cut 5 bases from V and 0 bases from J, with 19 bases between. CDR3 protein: CAWERGPGTPNTGELFF. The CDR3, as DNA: TGTGCCTGGGAGAGAGGTCCCGGGACACCGAACACCGGGGAGCTGTTTTTT.

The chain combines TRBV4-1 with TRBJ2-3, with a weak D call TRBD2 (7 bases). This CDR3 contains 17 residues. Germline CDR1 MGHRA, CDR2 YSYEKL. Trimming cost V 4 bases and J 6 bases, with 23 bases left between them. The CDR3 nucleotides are TGCGCCAGCAGCCCTCGGGGGGCAGGGTCATACCTGGATACGCAGTATTTT. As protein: CASSPRGAGSYLDTQYF.

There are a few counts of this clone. The chain's CDR3 is CASSPSGRVEQYF. The DNA for the CDR3 is TGTGCCAGCTCACCGTCCGGCAGGGTTGAGCAGTACTTC. The rearrangement joins TRBV18 to TRBJ2-7; TRBD1 might be the D (5 bases). Germline loops: CDR1 KGHSH, CDR2 LQKENI. V was cut by 3 bases and J by 7 bases, with 13 bases left in between. This CDR3 contains 13 residues.

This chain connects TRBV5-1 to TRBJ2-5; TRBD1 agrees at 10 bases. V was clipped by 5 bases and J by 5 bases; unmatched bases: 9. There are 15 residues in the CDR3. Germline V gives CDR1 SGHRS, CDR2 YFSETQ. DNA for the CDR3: TGCGCCAGCAGTTCTCAGACAGGGGGCGGGGAGACCCAGTACTTC. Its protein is CASSSQTGGGETQYF.